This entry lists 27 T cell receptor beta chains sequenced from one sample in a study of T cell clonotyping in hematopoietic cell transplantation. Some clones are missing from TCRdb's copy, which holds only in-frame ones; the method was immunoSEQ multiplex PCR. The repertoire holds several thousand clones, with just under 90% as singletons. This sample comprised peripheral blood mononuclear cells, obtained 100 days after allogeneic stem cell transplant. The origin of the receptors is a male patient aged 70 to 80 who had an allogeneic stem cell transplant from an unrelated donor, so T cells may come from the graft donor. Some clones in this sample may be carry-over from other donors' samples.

The CDR3 is CASSIGPGRDYGYTF. CDR3 DNA sequence: TGTGCCAGTAGTATCGGACCAGGAAGGGACTATGGCTACACCTTC. This rearrangement joins TRBV19 to TRBJ1-2, with D hard to call. This CDR3 is 15 amino acids long. Trimming cost V 3 bases and J 3 bases, with 14 bases left between them. Germline CDR1 and CDR2: LNHDA and SQIVND (reference sequence). Full variable domain (missing parts from reference TRBV19 and TRBJ1-2): DGGITQSPKYLFRKEGQNVTLSCEQNLNHDAMYWYRQDPGQGLRLIYYSQIVNDFQKGDIAEGYSVSREKKESFPLTVTSAQKNPTAFYLCASSIGPGRDYGYTFGSGTRLTVV.

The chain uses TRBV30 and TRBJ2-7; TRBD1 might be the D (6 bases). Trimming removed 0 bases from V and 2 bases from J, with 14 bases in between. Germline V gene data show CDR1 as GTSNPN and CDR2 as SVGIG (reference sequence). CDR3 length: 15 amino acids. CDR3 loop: CAWSVRARGPYEQYF. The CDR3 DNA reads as TGTGCCTGGAGTGTACGGGCCAGGGGACCCTACGAGCAGTACTTC.

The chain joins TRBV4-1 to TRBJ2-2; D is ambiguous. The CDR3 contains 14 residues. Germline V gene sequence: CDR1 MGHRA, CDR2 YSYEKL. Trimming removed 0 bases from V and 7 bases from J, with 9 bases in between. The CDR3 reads CASSQERPDGELFF. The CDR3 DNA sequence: TGCGCCAGCAGCCAAGAGAGGCCAGACGGGGAGCTGTTTTTT.

CDR3 DNA sequence: TGTGCCAGCAGCCGCAGGGGCCGTTCATCCTTAGGGGAGCAGTTCTTC. Translating gives CASSRRGRSSLGEQFF. The V gene is TRBV11-2, the J gene TRBJ2-1, with a weak D call TRBD1 (6 bases). Between the trimmed V and J ends, which lost 5 bases and 10 bases, there was a span of 24 bases. CDR1 and CDR2 (germline): SGHAT, FQNNGV. This CDR3 spans 16 amino acids.

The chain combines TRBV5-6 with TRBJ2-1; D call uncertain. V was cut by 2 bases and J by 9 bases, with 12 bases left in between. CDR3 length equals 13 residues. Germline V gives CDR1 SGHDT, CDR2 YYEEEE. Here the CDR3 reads CASSFVGNPEQFF. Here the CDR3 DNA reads TGTGCCAGCAGCTTCGTAGGGAACCCTGAGCAGTTCTTC.

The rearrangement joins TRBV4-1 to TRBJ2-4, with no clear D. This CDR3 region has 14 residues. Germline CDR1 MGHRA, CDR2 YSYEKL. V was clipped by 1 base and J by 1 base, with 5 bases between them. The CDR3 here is CASSQASAKNIQYF. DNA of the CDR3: TGCGCCAGCAGCCAAGCATCCGCCAAAAACATTCAGTACTTC.

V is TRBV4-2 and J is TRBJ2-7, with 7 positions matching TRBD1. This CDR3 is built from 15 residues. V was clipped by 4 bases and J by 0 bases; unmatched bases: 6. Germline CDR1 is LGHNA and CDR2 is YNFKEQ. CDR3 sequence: CASSPEDRSSYEQYF. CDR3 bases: TGTGCCAGCAGCCCCGAGGACAGGTCCTCCTACGAGCAGTACTTC.

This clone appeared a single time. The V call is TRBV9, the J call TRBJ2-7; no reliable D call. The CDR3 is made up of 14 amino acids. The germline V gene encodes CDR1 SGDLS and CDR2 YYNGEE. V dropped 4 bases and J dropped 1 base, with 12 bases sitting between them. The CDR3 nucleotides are TGTGCCAGCAGCCCCGAGGTTGCTTCCTACGAGCAGTACTTC. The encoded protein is CASSPEVASYEQYF. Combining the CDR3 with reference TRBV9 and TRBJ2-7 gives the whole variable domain DSGVTQTPKHLITATGQRVTLRCSPRSGDLSVYWYQQSLDQGLQFLIQYYNGEERAKGNILERFSAQQFPDLHSELNLSSLELGDSALYFCASSPEVASYEQYFGPGTRLTVT.

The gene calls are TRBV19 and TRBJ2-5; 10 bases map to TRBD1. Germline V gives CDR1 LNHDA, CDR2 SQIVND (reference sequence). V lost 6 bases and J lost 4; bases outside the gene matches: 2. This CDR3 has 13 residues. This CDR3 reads CASRDRGLETQYF. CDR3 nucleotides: TGTGCCAGTAGAGACAGGGGGCTAGAGACCCAGTACTTC. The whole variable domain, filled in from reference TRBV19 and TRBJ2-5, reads DGGITQSPKYLFRKEGQNVTLSCEQNLNHDAMYWYRQDPGQGLRLIYYSQIVNDFQKGDIAEGYSVSREKKESFPLTVTSAQKNPTAFYLCASRDRGLETQYFGPGTRLLVL.

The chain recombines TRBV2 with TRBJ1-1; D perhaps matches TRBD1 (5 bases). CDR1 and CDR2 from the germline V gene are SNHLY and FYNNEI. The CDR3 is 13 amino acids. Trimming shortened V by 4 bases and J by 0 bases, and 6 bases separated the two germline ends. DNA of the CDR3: TGTGCCAGCAGTGGAGGGGTGAACACTGAAGCTTTCTTT. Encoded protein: CASSGGVNTEAFF.

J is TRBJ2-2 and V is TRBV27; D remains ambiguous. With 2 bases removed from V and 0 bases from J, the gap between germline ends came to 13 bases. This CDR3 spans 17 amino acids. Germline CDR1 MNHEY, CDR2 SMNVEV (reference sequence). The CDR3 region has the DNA TGTGCCAGCAGTTTAGGATATCGGACCCCGAACACCGGGGAGCTGTTTTTT. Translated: CASSLGYRTPNTGELFF.

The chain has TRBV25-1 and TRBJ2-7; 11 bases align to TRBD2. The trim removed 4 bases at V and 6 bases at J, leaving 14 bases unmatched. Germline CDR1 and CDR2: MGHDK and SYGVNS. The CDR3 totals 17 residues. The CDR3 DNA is TGTGCCAGCAGTGCCCTCACTAGCGGGAGATCTTTGGGCGAGCAGTACTTC. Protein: CASSALTSGRSLGEQYF.

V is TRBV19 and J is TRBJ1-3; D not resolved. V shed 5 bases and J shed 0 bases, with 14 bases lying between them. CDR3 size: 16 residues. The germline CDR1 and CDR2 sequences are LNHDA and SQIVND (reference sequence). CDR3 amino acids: CASSRLGGNSGNTIYF. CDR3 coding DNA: TGTGCCAGTAGTCGGCTGGGCGGAAACTCTGGAAACACCATATATTTT.

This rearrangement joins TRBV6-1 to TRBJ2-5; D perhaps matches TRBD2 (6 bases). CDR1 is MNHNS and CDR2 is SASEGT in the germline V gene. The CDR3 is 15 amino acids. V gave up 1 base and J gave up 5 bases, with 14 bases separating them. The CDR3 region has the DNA TGTGCCAGCAGTGAAGGTTGGGGCGCGGGGGAGACCCAGTACTTC. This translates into CASSEGWGAGETQYF.

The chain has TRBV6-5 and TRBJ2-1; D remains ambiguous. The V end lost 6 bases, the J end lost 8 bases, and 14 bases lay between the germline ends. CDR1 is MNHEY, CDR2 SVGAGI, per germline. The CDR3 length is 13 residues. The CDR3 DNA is TGTGCCAGCAGCTCCGGCCCAGTCGATGAGCAGTTCTTC. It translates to CASSSGPVDEQFF.

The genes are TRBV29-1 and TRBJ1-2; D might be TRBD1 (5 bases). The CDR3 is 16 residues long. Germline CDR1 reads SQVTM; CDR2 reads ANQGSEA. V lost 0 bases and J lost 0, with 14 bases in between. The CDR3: CSVEDGAGSSNYGYTF. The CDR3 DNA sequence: TGCAGCGTTGAAGATGGGGCGGGATCCTCTAACTATGGCTACACCTTC.

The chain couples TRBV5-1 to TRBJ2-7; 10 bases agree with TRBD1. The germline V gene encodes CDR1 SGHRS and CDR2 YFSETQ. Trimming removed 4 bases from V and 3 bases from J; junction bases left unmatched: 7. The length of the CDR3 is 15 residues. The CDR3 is CASSLGTGDRYEQYF. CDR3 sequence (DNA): TGCGCCAGCAGCCTAGGGACAGGGGATCGCTACGAGCAGTACTTC.

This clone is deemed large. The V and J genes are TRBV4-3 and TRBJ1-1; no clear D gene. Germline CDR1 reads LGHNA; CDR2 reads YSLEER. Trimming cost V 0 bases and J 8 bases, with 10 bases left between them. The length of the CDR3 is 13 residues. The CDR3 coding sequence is TGCGCCAGCAGCCAAGAGGCGGAAACCGAAGCTTTCTTT. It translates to CASSQEAETEAFF.

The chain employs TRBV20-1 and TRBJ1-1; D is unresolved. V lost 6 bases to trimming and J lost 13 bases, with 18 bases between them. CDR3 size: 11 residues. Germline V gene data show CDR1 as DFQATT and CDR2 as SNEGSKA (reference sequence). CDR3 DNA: TGCAGTGCCCCGGCACCAACTCTAGTTTTCTTT. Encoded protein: CSAPAPTLVFF.

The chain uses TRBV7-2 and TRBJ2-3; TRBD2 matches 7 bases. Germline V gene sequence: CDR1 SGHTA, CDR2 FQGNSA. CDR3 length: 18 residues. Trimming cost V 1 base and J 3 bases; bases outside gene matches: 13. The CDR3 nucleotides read TGTGCCAGCAGCTTAGGACCCGGGGGAGGACTAGTAACAGATACGCAGTATTTT. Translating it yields CASSLGPGGGLVTDTQYF.

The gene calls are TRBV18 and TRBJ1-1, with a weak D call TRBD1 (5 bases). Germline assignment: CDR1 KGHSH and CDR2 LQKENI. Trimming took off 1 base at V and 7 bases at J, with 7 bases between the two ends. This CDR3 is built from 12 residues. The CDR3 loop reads CASSPRRGEAFF. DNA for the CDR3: TGTGCCAGCTCACCACGAAGGGGTGAAGCTTTCTTT.

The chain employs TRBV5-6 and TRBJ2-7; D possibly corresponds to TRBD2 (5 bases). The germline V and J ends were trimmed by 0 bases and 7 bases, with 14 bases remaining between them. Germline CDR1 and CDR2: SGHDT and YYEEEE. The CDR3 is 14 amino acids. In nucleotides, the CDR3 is TGTGCCAGCAGCTTGGTTTGGGTTTCGGGGGAGCAGTACTTC. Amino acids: CASSLVWVSGEQYF.

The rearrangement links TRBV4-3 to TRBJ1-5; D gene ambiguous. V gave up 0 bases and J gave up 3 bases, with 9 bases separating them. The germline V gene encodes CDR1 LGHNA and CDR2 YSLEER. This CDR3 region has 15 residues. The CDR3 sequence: CASSQDVGYNQPQHF. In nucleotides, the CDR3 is TGCGCCAGCAGCCAAGATGTTGGATACAATCAGCCCCAGCATTTT.

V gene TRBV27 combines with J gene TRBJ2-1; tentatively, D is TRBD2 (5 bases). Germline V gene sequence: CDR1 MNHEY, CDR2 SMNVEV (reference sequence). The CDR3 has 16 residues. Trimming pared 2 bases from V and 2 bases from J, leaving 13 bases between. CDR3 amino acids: CASSLRAVTPYNEQFF. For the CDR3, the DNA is TGTGCCAGCAGTTTAAGAGCGGTTACACCCTACAATGAGCAGTTCTTC.

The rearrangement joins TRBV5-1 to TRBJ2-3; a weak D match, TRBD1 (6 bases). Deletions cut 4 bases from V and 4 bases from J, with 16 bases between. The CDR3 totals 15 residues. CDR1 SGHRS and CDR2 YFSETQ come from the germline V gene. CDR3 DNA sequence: TGCGCCAGCAGCCCTAGGGGGATGAGGGCAGATACGCAGTATTTT. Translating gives CASSPRGMRADTQYF.

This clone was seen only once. CDR3 loop: CASSLQDYNEQFF. Written as DNA, the CDR3 is TGCGCCAGCAGCTTACAGGACTACAATGAGCAGTTCTTC. This chain links TRBV5-1 with TRBJ2-1; possible D gene TRBD1, 5 bases. CDR1 SGHRS and CDR2 YFSETQ come from the germline V gene. The ends were cut back, 2 bases at V and 3 bases at J, with 6 bases in the middle. This CDR3 is built from 13 residues.

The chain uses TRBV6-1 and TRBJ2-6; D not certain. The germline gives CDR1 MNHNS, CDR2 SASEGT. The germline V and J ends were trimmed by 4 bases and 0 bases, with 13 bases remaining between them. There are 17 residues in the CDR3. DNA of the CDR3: TGTGCCAGCAGTGTACAAGCAGAAATCTCTGGGGCCAACGTCCTGACTTTC. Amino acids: CASSVQAEISGANVLTF.